The 19 T cell receptor beta chains presented below share a single source sample, sequenced in a study of shared clonotypes between healthy human individuals. Libraries were prepared by immunoSEQ multiplex PCR; TCRdb keeps only in-frame clonotypes and omits some of them. The sample has 2 million to 3 million clones; approximately 93% are singletons. Sequenced material: naive CD4+ T cells from PBMCs. Described subset: CD45RA+ positively selected. These receptors were obtained from a young man in good health. Some clones in this sample may be carry-over from other donors' samples.

The V gene is TRBV27, the J gene TRBJ2-1; D possibly corresponds to TRBD1 (5 bases). V lost 2 bases, J lost 10 bases, and 12 bases lay in between. Per the germline V gene, CDR1 is MNHEY and CDR2 is SMNVEV (reference sequence). There are 13 residues in the CDR3. This CDR3 reads CASSLSRQGEQFF. The CDR3 DNA reads as TGTGCCAGCAGTTTAAGTCGGCAGGGCGAGCAGTTCTTC.

J is TRBJ2-5 and V is TRBV11-3; D remains ambiguous. The V gene's germline CDR1 is SGHNT and CDR2 YENEEA. Trimming cost V 1 base and J 4 bases, with 7 bases left between them. This CDR3 spans 13 amino acids. CDR3 amino acids: CASSLAAGETQYF. The CDR3 coding sequence is TGTGCCAGCAGCTTAGCGGCAGGAGAGACCCAGTACTTC.

The chain uses TRBV28 and TRBJ2-5; D not resolved. The germline V gene has CDR1 MDHEN and CDR2 SYDVKM. V was cut by 4 bases and J by 2 bases, with 11 bases left in between. This CDR3 is 14 amino acids long. The CDR3: CASSWRTLQETQYF. The CDR3 bases are TGTGCCAGCAGTTGGCGTACGCTACAAGAGACCCAGTACTTC.

This chain links TRBV29-1 with TRBJ2-7; TRBD1 matches 10 bases. The CDR3 has 16 residues. Losses at the gene ends were 3 bases for V and 6 bases for J; bases not matched to a gene: 14. Germline V gives CDR1 SQVTM, CDR2 ANQGSEA. The CDR3 coding sequence is TGCAGCGTTGACCTTAAAGCCGGGACAGGGGCTCGCGAGCAGTACTTC. Its protein product is CSVDLKAGTGAREQYF.

The gene calls are TRBV10-3 and TRBJ1-2; 11 nucleotides align to TRBD1. Per germline, CDR1 ENHRY and CDR2 SYGVKD. Trimming cost V 9 bases and J 3 bases; bases outside gene matches: 3. This CDR3 has 13 amino acids. The CDR3: CAIGQGADYGYTF. The CDR3 DNA follows: TGTGCCATTGGACAGGGGGCAGACTATGGCTACACCTTC.

This chain joins TRBV18 and TRBJ1-1, with a weak D call TRBD1 (5 bases). The V and J ends lost 2 bases and 1 base respectively, with 11 bases between them. Germline CDR1 reads KGHSH; CDR2 reads LQKENI. The length of the CDR3 is 15 residues. The CDR3 region is CASSPGARENTEAFF. The CDR3 DNA is TGTGCCAGCTCACCAGGGGCCAGGGAGAACACTGAAGCTTTCTTT.

This clone was picked up one time. The J gene is TRBJ1-5, the V gene TRBV7-6, with D perhaps matching TRBD1 (5 bases). CDR1 and CDR2 from the germline V gene are SGHVS and FNYEAQ. V lost 5 bases to trimming and J lost 9 bases, with 11 bases between them. CDR3 length equals 12 residues. The CDR3 region has the DNA TGTGCCAGCAGCCGCCCGGGGCGGCCCCAGCATTTT. Amino acid sequence: CASSRPGRPQHF.

Note on this clone: Other DNA sequences from this sample encode an identical CDR3 as well. The chain employs TRBV4-2 and TRBJ2-7; possible D gene TRBD2, 5 bases. The CDR3 is made up of 14 amino acids. Germline V gene lookup returns CDR1 LGHNA and CDR2 YNFKEQ. V was clipped by 0 bases and J by 2 bases, with 8 bases between them. CDR3 amino acids: CASSQDEGAYEQYF. The CDR3 nucleotides are TGTGCCAGCAGCCAAGATGAGGGTGCCTACGAGCAGTACTTC.

A word on this clone: A much larger clone lies one base from this, so it may be a read error. Other DNA sequences in the sample encode the same CDR3. V and J are TRBV28 and TRBJ2-5, with D uncertain. The germline gives CDR1 MDHEN, CDR2 SYDVKM. V gave up 2 bases and J gave up 5 bases, with 3 bases separating them. The CDR3 is 11 amino acids. The CDR3 sequence is CASSLKETQYF. DNA for the CDR3: TGTGCCAGCAGTTTAAAGGAGACCCAGTACTTC.

The J gene is TRBJ1-4, the V gene TRBV6-6; D not resolved. The CDR3 has 14 residues. Germline-derived CDR1 and CDR2 are MNHNY and SVGAGI (reference sequence). V was clipped by 6 bases and J by 8 bases, with 16 bases between them. CDR3 protein: CASRPQLESEKLFF. DNA for the CDR3: TGTGCCAGCAGACCCCAGTTGGAGTCGGAAAAACTGTTTTTT.

This clone occurred a few times. The rearrangement uses TRBV30 and TRBJ1-1; no firm D call. V lost 1 base, J lost 4 bases, and 10 bases lay in between. The CDR3 runs to 13 residues. Germline lookup yields CDR1 GTSNPN and CDR2 SVGIG (reference sequence). In DNA form, the CDR3 reads TGTGCCTGGAGTGAAGGCAGGCTCACTGAAGCTTTCTTT. As protein: CAWSEGRLTEAFF.

The chain has TRBV7-8 and TRBJ2-1, with D tentatively TRBD2 (6 bases). The germline V gene has CDR1 SGHVS and CDR2 FQNEAQ. The CDR3 consists of 14 residues. The V end was cut by 5 bases, the J end by 9 bases, with 17 bases between. CDR3 sequence (DNA): TGTGCCAGCAGCCCCGTAGTGGGAGCGGGTGAGCAGTTCTTC. Its translation: CASSPVVGAGEQFF.

The V and J genes are TRBV4-1 and TRBJ2-2; D is unclear. The V and J ends lost 1 base and 4 bases respectively, with 16 bases between them. The CDR3 is 17 residues long. The germline CDR1 and CDR2 sequences are MGHRA and YSYEKL. CDR3 nucleotides: TGCGCCAGCAGCCAAGGGTACGTCCCACGAGGCACCGGGGAGCTGTTTTTT. Protein product: CASSQGYVPRGTGELFF.

V is TRBV2 and J is TRBJ1-3, with 9 bases aligning to TRBD1. The CDR3 runs 15 residues. Germline CDR1 and CDR2: SNHLY and FYNNEI. CDR3 region: CTRPPGQGSGNTIYF. The CDR3 nucleotides are TGTACCCGACCTCCGGGACAGGGCTCTGGAAACACCATATATTTT.

This chain connects TRBV7-9 to TRBJ1-3; 8 positions agree with TRBD1. Germline CDR1 SEHNR, CDR2 FQNEAQ (reference sequence). The trim removed 5 bases at V and 2 bases at J, leaving 11 bases unmatched. This CDR3 spans 17 amino acids. The CDR3 DNA reads TGTGCCAGCAGCGGAGGAGGACAGGGCGCCCCTGGAAACACCATATATTTT. Translating gives CASSGGGQGAPGNTIYF.

DNA for the CDR3: TGCGCCAGCAGCCAAGATGGCAGGGGGCTGTACTATGGCTACACCTTC. It translates to CASSQDGRGLYYGYTF. The chain employs TRBV4-1 and TRBJ1-2, with 8 bases identical to TRBD1. Germline CDR1 reads MGHRA; CDR2 reads YSYEKL. The CDR3 is 16 amino acids. V lost 0 bases, J lost 3 bases, and 6 bases stayed unmatched.

Regarding this clone: At the DNA level, this CDR3 is encoded by other sequences in the same sample as well. The V gene is TRBV7-9, the J gene TRBJ2-5; D unresolved. V lost 1 base to trimming and J lost 1 base, with 7 bases between them. There are 14 residues in the CDR3. Germline V gene sequence: CDR1 SEHNR, CDR2 FQNEAQ (reference sequence). The DNA of the CDR3 is TGTGCCAGCAGCTTAGGGGGTTCCCAAGAGACCCAGTACTTC. This sequence encodes CASSLGGSQETQYF.

The rearrangement joins TRBV29-1 to TRBJ2-2; D gene unclear. CDR3 length: 11 amino acids. Germline V gene lookup returns CDR1 SQVTM and CDR2 ANQGSEA. Between the trimmed V and J ends, which lost 4 bases and 11 bases, there was a span of 11 bases. CDR3 bases: TGCAGCGTTGTATCCGGAGTTGAGCTGTTTTTT. As protein: CSVVSGVELFF.

This chain links TRBV4-1 with TRBJ2-3; the match to TRBD2 covers 12 bases. Germline V lookup: CDR1 MGHRA, CDR2 YSYEKL. The trim removed 1 base at V and 1 base at J, leaving 3 bases unmatched. This CDR3 has 17 amino acids. CDR3 DNA sequence: TGCGCCAGCAGCCAAGGGACTAGCGGGGAAGGCACAGATACGCAGTATTTT. Its protein product is CASSQGTSGEGTDTQYF.